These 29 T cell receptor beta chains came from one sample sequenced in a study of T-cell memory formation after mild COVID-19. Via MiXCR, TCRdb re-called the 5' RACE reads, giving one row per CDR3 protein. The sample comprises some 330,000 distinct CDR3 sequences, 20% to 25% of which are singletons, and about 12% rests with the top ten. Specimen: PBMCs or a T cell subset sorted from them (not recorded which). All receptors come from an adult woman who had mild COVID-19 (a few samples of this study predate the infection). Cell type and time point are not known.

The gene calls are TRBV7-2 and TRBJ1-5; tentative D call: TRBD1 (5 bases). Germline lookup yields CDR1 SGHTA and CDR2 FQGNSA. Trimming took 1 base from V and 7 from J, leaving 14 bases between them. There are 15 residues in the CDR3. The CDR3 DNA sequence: TGTGCCAGCAGCTTAGTAGACAGCCAAGGACAGCCCCAGCATTTT. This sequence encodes CASSLVDSQGQPQHF.

CDR3 sequence (DNA): TGTGCCAGCAGTGAAGTCTATGACTCCTACGAGCAGTACTTC. It encodes CASSEVYDSYEQYF. This rearrangement joins TRBV2 to TRBJ2-7; no reliable D call. The V and J ends lost 1 base and 0 bases respectively, with 7 bases between them. Germline loops: CDR1 SNHLY, CDR2 FYNNEI. This CDR3 contains 14 residues.

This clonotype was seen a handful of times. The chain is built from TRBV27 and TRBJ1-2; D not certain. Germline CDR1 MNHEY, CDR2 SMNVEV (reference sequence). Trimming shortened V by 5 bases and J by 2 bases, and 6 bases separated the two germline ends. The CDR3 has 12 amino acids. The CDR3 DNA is TGTGCCAGCAGTCCTTCGAACTATGGCTACACCTTC. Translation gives CASSPSNYGYTF.

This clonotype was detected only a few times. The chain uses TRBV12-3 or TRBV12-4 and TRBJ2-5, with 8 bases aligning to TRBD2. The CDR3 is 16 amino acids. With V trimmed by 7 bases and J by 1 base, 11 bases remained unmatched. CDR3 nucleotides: TGTGCCAGCAAACCTGCTGGCGGGGGGCCCCAAGAGACCCAGTACTTC. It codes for CASKPAGGGPQETQYF.

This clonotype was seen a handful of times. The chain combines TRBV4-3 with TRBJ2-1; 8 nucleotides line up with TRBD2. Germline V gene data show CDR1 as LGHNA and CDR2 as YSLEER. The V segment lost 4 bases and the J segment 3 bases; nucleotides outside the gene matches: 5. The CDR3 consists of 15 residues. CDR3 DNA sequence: TGCGCCAGCAGCCCGGACGGGAGGGGCTACAATGAGCAGTTCTTC. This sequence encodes CASSPDGRGYNEQFF.

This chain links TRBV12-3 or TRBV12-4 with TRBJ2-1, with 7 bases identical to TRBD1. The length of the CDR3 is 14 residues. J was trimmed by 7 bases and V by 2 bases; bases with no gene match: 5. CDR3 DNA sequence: TGTGCCAGCAGTTTATGGGGCAGGGGGAATGAGCAGTTCTTC. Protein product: CASSLWGRGNEQFF.

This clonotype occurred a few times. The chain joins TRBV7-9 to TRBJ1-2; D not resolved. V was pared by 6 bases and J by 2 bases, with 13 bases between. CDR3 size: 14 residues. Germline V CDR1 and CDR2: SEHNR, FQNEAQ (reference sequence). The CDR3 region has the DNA TGTGCCAGCAGTTCGAGCGGGGTCAACTATGGCTACACCTTC. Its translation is CASSSSGVNYGYTF.

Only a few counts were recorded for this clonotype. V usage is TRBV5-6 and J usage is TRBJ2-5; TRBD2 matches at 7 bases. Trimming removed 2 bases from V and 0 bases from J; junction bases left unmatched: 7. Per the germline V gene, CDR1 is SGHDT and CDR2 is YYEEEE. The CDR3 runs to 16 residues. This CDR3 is CASSFGSGAYQETQYF. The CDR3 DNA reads TGTGCCAGCAGCTTCGGAAGCGGGGCCTACCAAGAGACCCAGTACTTC.

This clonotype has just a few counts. The chain's CDR3 is CASSLEGLAGAWADTQYF. DNA of the CDR3: TGCGCCAGCAGCTTGGAGGGACTAGCGGGGGCGTGGGCAGATACGCAGTATTTT. The chain carries TRBV5-1 and TRBJ2-3; 14 nucleotides match TRBD2. This CDR3 region has 18 residues. The V and J ends lost 0 bases and 4 bases, in that order; junction bases with no gene match: 7. Germline assignment: CDR1 SGHRS and CDR2 YFSETQ.

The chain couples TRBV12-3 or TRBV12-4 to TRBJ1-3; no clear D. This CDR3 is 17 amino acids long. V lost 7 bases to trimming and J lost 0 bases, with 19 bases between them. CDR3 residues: CASTHRAAISSGNTIYF. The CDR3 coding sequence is TGTGCCAGCACCCACAGAGCGGCGATCAGCTCTGGAAACACCATATATTTT.

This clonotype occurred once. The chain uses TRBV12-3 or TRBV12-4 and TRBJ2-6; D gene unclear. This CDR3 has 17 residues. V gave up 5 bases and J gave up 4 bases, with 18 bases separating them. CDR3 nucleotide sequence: TGTGCCAGCAGTCCTAACGCCTTGGCGACGGGGGCCAACGTCCTGACTTTC. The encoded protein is CASSPNALATGANVLTF.

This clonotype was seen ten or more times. Here the CDR3 reads CASSSGLAAASYEQYF. Written as DNA, the CDR3 is TGTGCCAGCAGCTCCGGTCTAGCGGCAGCATCCTACGAGCAGTACTTC. The genes are TRBV12-3 or TRBV12-4 and TRBJ2-7, with 7 bases identical to TRBD2. The CDR3 has 16 residues. V shed 6 bases, J shed 1 base, and the junction held 12 bases outside the gene matches.

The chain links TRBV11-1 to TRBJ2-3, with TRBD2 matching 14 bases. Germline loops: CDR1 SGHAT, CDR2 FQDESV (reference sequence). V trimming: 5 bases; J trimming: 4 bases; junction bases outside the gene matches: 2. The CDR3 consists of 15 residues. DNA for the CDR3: TGTGCCAGCAGCGCGGGACTAGCGGGGGCAGATACGCAGTATTTT. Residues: CASSAGLAGADTQYF.

CDR3 nucleotides: TGTGCCACCAGCAGAGATATAGCGGGCACAGATACGCAGTATTTT. Translating it yields CATSRDIAGTDTQYF. This chain uses TRBV15 with TRBJ2-3; a weak D match, TRBD2 (6 bases). The V end was cut by 0 bases, the J end by 1 base, with 8 bases between. The CDR3 contains 15 residues. Germline V gene lookup returns CDR1 LNHNV and CDR2 YYDKDF (reference sequence).

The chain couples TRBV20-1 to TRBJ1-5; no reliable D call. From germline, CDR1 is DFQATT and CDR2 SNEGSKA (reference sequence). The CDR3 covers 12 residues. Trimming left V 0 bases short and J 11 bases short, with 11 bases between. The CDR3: CSARDKDRAQHF. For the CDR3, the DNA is TGCAGTGCTAGAGATAAGGATCGGGCCCAGCATTTT.

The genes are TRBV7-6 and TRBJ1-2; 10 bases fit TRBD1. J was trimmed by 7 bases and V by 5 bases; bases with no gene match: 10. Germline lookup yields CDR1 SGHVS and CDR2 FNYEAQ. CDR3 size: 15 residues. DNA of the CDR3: TGTGCCAGCAGCCGCAGACAGGGGGCTCGGGGTGGCTACACCTTC. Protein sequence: CASSRRQGARGGYTF.

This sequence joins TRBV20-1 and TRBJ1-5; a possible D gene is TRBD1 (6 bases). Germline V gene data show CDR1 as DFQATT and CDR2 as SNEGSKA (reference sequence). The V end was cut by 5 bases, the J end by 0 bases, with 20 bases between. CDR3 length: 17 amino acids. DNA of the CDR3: TGCAGTGCTTCCAGGACAGCCCAAAGCTATAGCAATCAGCCCCAGCATTTT. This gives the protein CSASRTAQSYSNQPQHF.

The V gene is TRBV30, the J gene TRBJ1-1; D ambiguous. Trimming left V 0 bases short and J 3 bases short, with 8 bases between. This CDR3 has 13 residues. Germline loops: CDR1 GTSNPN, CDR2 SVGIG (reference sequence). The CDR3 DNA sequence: TGTGCCTGGAGTGTATATGGGTACACTGAAGCTTTCTTT. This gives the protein CAWSVYGYTEAFF.

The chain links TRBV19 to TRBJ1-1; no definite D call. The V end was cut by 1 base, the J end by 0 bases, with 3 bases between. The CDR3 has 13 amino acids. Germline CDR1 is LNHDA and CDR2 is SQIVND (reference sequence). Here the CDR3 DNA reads TGTGCCAGTAGTATAGGAATGAACACTGAAGCTTTCTTT. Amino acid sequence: CASSIGMNTEAFF.

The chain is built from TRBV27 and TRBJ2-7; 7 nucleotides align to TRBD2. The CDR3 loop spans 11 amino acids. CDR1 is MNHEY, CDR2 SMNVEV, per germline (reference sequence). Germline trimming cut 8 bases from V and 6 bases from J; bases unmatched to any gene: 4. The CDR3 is CASGRGIEQYF. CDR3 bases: TGTGCCAGCGGGCGGGGGATCGAGCAGTACTTC.

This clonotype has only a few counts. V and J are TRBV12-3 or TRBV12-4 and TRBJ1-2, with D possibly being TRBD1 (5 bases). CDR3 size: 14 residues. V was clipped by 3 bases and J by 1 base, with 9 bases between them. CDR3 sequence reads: CASSFQGFNYGYTF. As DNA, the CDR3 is TGTGCCAGCAGTTTCCAGGGATTTAACTATGGCTACACCTTC.

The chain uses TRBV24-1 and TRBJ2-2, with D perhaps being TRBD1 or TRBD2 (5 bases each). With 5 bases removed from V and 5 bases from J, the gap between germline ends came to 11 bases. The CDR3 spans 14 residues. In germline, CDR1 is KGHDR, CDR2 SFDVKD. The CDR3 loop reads CATSGLGVTGELFF. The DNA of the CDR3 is TGTGCCACCAGTGGCCTGGGGGTGACCGGGGAGCTGTTTTTT.

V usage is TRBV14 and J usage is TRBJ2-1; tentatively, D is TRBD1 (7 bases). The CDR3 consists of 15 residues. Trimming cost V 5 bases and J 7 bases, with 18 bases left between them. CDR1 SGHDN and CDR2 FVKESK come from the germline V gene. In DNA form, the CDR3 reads TGTGCCAGCAGCAAGCTAGGGGGCGCGGGGAATGAGCAGTTCTTC. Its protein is CASSKLGGAGNEQFF.

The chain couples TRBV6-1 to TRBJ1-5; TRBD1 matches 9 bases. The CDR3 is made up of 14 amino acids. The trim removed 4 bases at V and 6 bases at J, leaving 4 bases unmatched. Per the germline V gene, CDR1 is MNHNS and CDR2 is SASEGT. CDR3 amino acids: CASSGTGDSQPQHF. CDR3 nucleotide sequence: TGTGCCAGCAGTGGGACAGGGGATAGTCAGCCCCAGCATTTT.

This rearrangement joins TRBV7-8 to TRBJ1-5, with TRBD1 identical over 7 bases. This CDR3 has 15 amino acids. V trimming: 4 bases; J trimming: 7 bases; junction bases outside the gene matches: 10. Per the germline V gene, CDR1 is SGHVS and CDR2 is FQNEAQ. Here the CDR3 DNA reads TGTGCCAGCAGCTCCCGACAGGGTCAAGGACAGCCCCAGCATTTT. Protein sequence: CASSSRQGQGQPQHF.

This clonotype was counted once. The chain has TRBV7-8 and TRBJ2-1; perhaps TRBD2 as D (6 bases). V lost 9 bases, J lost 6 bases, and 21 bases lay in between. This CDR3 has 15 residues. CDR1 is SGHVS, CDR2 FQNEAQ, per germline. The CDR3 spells CASTPPWGETNEQFF. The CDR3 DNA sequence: TGTGCCAGTACCCCCCCTTGGGGGGAGACCAATGAGCAGTTCTTC.

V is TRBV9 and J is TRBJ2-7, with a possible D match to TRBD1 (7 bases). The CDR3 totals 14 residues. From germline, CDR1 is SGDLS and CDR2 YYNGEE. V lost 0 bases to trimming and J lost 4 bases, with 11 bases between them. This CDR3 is CASSVGGTVYEQYF. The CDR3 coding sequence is TGTGCCAGCAGCGTAGGCGGGACAGTATACGAGCAGTACTTC.

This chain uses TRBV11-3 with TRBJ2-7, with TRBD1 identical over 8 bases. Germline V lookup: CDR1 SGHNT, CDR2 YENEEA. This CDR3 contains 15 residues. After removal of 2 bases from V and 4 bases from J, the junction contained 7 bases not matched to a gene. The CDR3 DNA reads TGTGCCAGCAGCTTAACAGGGGGTACGGAATACGAGCAGTACTTC. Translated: CASSLTGGTEYEQYF.

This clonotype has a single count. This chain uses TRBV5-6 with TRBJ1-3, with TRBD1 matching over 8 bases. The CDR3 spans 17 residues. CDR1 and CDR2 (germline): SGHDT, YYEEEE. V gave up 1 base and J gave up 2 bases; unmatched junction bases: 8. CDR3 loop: CASSLPGQGSAGNTIYF. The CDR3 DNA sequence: TGTGCCAGCAGCTTGCCCGGACAGGGATCGGCTGGAAACACCATATATTTT.